The clone carrying this T cell receptor beta chain has a count of ten or more. The target antigen is unknown. This CDR3 spans 12 amino acids. The V and J ends lost 1 base and 5 bases respectively, with 3 bases between them. This sample stems from a study of T cells after yellow fever vaccination. Study summary: The authors prepared low-cell-number fractions using SMART-Seq v4 Ultra Low Input.

For TCR, cDNA came from 5'RACE template switching, which added a universal primer site and UMIs. TCRdb processed the 5' RACE reads anew with MiXCR; each CDR3 protein has one entry. Of 300,000 to 400,000 distinct CDR3 sequences in the sample, roughly 8.7% were seen once. Whole-study findings and limits: Post-booster repertoires contained most primary-vaccination clones again (roughly 97% CD4, approximately 86% CD8). On re-exposure, the response was weaker but peaked faster, at day 5 versus 15.

This receptor was taken from a man younger than 35 who received the YFV17D yellow fever vaccine. The rearrangement links TRBV12-3 or TRBV12-4 to TRBJ1-3, with D hard to call. The sequences come from PBMCs, collected on the day of the first yellow fever vaccination. The DNA for the CDR3 is TGTGCCAGCAGTTTAGAACGAAACACCATATATTTT. It is translated as CASSLERNTIYF.